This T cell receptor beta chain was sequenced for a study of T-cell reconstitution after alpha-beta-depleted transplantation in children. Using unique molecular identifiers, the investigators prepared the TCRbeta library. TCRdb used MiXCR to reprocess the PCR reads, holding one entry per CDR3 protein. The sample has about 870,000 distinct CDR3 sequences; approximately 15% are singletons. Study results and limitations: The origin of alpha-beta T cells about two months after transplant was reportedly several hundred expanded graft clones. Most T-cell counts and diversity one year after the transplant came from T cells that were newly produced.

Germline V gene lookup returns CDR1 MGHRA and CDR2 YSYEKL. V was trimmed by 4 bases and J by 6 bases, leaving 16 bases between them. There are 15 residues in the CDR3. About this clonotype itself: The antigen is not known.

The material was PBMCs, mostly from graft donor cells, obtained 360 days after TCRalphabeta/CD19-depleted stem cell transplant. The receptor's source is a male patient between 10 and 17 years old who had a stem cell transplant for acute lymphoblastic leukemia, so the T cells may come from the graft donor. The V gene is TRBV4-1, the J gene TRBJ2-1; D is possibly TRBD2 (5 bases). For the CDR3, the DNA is TGCGCCAGCAGCCTTCTAGGGTTAGAGGGCAATGAGCAGTTCTTC. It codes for CASSLLGLEGNEQFF.